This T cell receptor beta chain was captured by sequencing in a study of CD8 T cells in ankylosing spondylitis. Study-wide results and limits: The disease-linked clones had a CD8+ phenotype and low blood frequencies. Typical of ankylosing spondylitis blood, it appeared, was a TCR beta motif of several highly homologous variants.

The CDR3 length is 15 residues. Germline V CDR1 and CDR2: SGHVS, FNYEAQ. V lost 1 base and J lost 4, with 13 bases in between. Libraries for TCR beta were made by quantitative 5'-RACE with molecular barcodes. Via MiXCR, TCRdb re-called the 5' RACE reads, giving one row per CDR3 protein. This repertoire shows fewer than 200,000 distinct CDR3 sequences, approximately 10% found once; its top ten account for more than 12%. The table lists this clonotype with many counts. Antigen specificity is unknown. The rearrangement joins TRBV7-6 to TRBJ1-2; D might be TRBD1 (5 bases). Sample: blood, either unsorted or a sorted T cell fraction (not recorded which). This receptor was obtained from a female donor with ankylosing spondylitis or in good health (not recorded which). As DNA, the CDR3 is TGTGCCAGCAGCTTAGATATCGACAGCCTCTATGGCTACACCTTC. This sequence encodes CASSLDIDSLYGYTF.